Presented here are 23 T cell receptor beta chains from one specimen sequenced in a study of a mutant IDH1 vaccine in newly diagnosed glioma. No antigen is known for these receptors. Data came from immunoSEQ multiplex PCR; TCRdb stores just in-frame clones and leaves some out. Counted here are some 60,000 clones, 75% to 90% occurring once; the ten biggest clones make up about 3.3%. As to time point: week 47, end of study. In the vaccine, a single dose held 300 ug of the mutant IDH1 20-mer peptide, along with topical imiquimod. Sequencing used PBMCs, obtained from a glioma patient whose treatment included an IDH1 peptide vaccine. The receptors come from a woman between 50 and 59 years old with glioma.

The rearrangement joins TRBV19 to TRBJ1-5; 8 bases are shared with TRBD1. The germline V gene has CDR1 LNHDA and CDR2 SQIVND (reference sequence). V lost 7 bases to trimming and J lost 0 bases; unmatched junction nucleotides: 5. The CDR3 totals 15 residues. The CDR3 coding sequence is TGTGCCAGTACCGGGACAGGCTATAGCAATCAGCCCCAGCATTTT. Translated: CASTGTGYSNQPQHF.

This clone was observed once. The chain couples TRBV5-6 to TRBJ2-5, with 7 bases that match TRBD2. The germline V gene has CDR1 SGHDT and CDR2 YYEEEE. The ends lost 4 bases at V and 1 base at J; junction bases unmatched: 10. The CDR3 sequence is 16 residues long. This CDR3 reads CASSRGASGLQETQYF. CDR3 DNA sequence: TGTGCCAGCAGCCGCGGGGCTAGCGGTCTCCAAGAGACCCAGTACTTC.

This chain links TRBV9 with TRBJ2-7; possible D gene TRBD2, 5 bases. Trimming pared 4 bases from V and 0 bases from J, leaving 11 bases between. The CDR3 consists of 14 residues. Looked up from germline, CDR1 is SGDLS and CDR2 is YYNGEE. The CDR3 loop is CASSPDWTSYEQYF. CDR3 bases: TGTGCCAGCAGCCCGGACTGGACCTCCTACGAGCAGTACTTC.

This clone was detected once. The chain links TRBV6-6 to TRBJ2-2; the match to TRBD1 covers 7 bases. Trimming removed 5 bases from V and 4 bases from J; junction bases left unmatched: 10. The CDR3 spans 16 residues. CDR1 is MNHNY and CDR2 is SVGAGI in the germline V gene (reference sequence). CDR3 amino acids: CASSTPHRGPTGELFF. The CDR3 nucleotides are TGTGCCAGCAGTACCCCCCACAGGGGTCCCACCGGGGAGCTGTTTTTT.

The chain uses TRBV6-4 and TRBJ2-2, with D possibly called TRBD1 or TRBD2 (5 bases each). V lost 4 bases and J lost 0, with 12 bases in between. In germline, CDR1 is MRHNA, CDR2 SNTAGT. The CDR3 runs 16 residues. The CDR3 nucleotides read TGTGCCAGCAGTGGGGATGGGGACCCGAACACCGGGGAGCTGTTTTTT. Translated, it gives CASSGDGDPNTGELFF.

This chain links TRBV9 with TRBJ1-6; the match to TRBD1 covers 7 bases. Germline V gives CDR1 SGDLS, CDR2 YYNGEE. The V segment lost 2 bases and the J segment 5 bases; nucleotides outside the gene matches: 4. The CDR3 loop spans 15 amino acids. The CDR3 DNA reads TGTGCCAGCAGCGTCCGGGACAGTAATAATTCACCCCTCCACTTT. This gives the protein CASSVRDSNNSPLHF.

The rearrangement joins TRBV19 to TRBJ2-1, with D unclear. The CDR3 covers 13 residues. Germline lookup yields CDR1 LNHDA and CDR2 SQIVND (reference sequence). V shed 7 bases and J shed 2 bases, with 9 bases lying between them. The CDR3 region is CASTGPTYNEQFF. The CDR3 nucleotides read TGTGCCAGTACCGGGCCTACCTACAATGAGCAGTTCTTC.

The chain joins TRBV9 to TRBJ2-1; 8 bases match TRBD2. Trimming at V came to 2 bases and at J to 4 bases, leaving 8 bases not matched to a gene. This CDR3 is 16 amino acids long. Looked up from germline, CDR1 is SGDLS and CDR2 is YYNGEE. CDR3 nucleotide sequence: TGTGCCAGCAGCGTTTCTTTAGCGGGGTCTTACAATGAGCAGTTCTTC. Amino acids: CASSVSLAGSYNEQFF.

The genes are TRBV9 and TRBJ2-3; D not certain. Germline-derived CDR1 and CDR2 are SGDLS and YYNGEE. This CDR3 spans 13 amino acids. The V and J ends lost 4 bases and 4 bases respectively, with 10 bases between them. CDR3 sequence: CASSSGMADTQYF. CDR3 DNA: TGTGCCAGCAGCTCGGGTATGGCAGATACGCAGTATTTT.

This clone was seen a few times. The CDR3 sequence: CASSLRGAGELFF. CDR3 bases: TGTGCCAGCAGTTTAAGGGGGGCCGGGGAGCTGTTTTTT. This rearrangement joins TRBV25-1 to TRBJ2-2; the D gene could be TRBD1 or TRBD2 (6 bases each). V dropped 5 bases and J dropped 6 bases, with 10 bases sitting between them. Germline CDR1 reads MGHDK; CDR2 reads SYGVNS. This CDR3 comprises 13 residues.

The V call is TRBV5-1, the J call TRBJ1-5; possibly TRBD1 for D (5 bases). The CDR3 extends over 14 amino acids. Trimming took off 3 bases at V and 4 bases at J, with 11 bases between the two ends. CDR1 SGHRS and CDR2 YFSETQ come from the germline V gene. The CDR3 region has the DNA TGCGCCAGCAGCTGGCAGGGAACGAATCAGCCCCAGCATTTT. It codes for CASSWQGTNQPQHF.

V and J are TRBV5-6 and TRBJ1-6; no reliable D call. Deletions cut 0 bases from V and 0 bases from J, with 13 bases between. The CDR3 is 18 amino acids. Germline V gene lookup returns CDR1 SGHDT and CDR2 YYEEEE. In DNA form, the CDR3 reads TGTGCCAGCAGCTTGGGTCTTGGTGGGAGCTCCTATAATTCACCCCTCCACTTT. Encoded protein: CASSLGLGGSSYNSPLHF.

This sequence joins TRBV6-5 and TRBJ1-1, with D tentatively TRBD1 (6 bases). The CDR3 loop spans 13 amino acids. Germline values: CDR1 MNHEY, CDR2 SVGAGI. Trimming removed 7 bases at V and 0 bases at J, with 9 bases between. CDR3 DNA sequence: TGTGCCAGCACAAGGGGGGTGAACACTGAAGCTTTCTTT. Residues: CASTRGVNTEAFF.

The sample holds a few counts of this clone. V and J are TRBV28 and TRBJ1-1; D not certain. This CDR3 contains 12 residues. The V gene's germline CDR1 is MDHEN and CDR2 SYDVKM. The ends were cut back, 6 bases at V and 3 bases at J, with 8 bases in the middle. CDR3 DNA sequence: TGTGCCAGCAGATCCCCTGACACTGAAGCTTTCTTT. Translating gives CASRSPDTEAFF.

This chain uses TRBV9 with TRBJ2-1; 8 bases align to TRBD2. This CDR3 contains 15 residues. Germline values: CDR1 SGDLS, CDR2 YYNGEE. Trimming at V came to 3 bases and at J to 8 bases, leaving 10 bases not matched to a gene. Here the CDR3 DNA reads TGTGCCAGCAGCGCGCGGGGGGAGTCTTTGCATGAGCAGTTCTTC. This sequence encodes CASSARGESLHEQFF.

J is TRBJ1-2 and V is TRBV6-5, with 7 bases aligning to TRBD1. The V gene end was trimmed by 0 bases and the J gene end by 7 bases; junction bases not matched to a gene: 8. The CDR3 is made up of 15 amino acids. The germline V gene has CDR1 MNHEY and CDR2 SVGAGI. CDR3 in DNA: TGTGCCAGCAGTTACTCGAGTCGGCAGGGGGTTGGCTACACCTTC. Encoded protein: CASSYSSRQGVGYTF.

V usage is TRBV9 and J usage is TRBJ1-6; 9 bases align to TRBD1. The CDR3 runs to 15 residues. V was pared by 4 bases and J by 7 bases, with 6 bases of the junction left unmatched. Germline V gives CDR1 SGDLS, CDR2 YYNGEE. CDR3 loop: CASSTRTGENSPLHF. In nucleotides, the CDR3 is TGTGCCAGCAGCACCCGGACAGGGGAAAATTCACCCCTCCACTTT. Full variable domain (rest looked up from reference TRBV9 and TRBJ1-6): DSGVTQTPKHLITATGQRVTLRCSPRSGDLSVYWYQQSLDQGLQFLIQYYNGEERAKGNILERFSAQQFPDLHSELNLSSLELGDSALYFCASSTRTGENSPLHFGNGTRLTVT.

The chain joins TRBV19 to TRBJ1-1, with a possible D match to TRBD1 (6 bases). The V end was cut by 7 bases, the J end by 1 base, with 16 bases between. The CDR3 is 15 residues long. In germline, CDR1 is LNHDA, CDR2 SQIVND (reference sequence). The CDR3 DNA sequence: TGTGCCAGTATAATGTTTGAGGGACAGAACACTGAAGCTTTCTTT. Amino acids: CASIMFEGQNTEAFF. Full variable domain (outside the CDR3, taken from reference TRBV19 and TRBJ1-1): DGGITQSPKYLFRKEGQNVTLSCEQNLNHDAMYWYRQDPGQGLRLIYYSQIVNDFQKGDIAEGYSVSREKKESFPLTVTSAQKNPTAFYLCASIMFEGQNTEAFFGQGTRLTVV.

This sequence joins TRBV2 and TRBJ1-1; possibly TRBD1 for D (5 bases). CDR1 is SNHLY, CDR2 FYNNEI, per germline. With 5 bases removed from V and 6 bases from J, the gap between germline ends came to 22 bases. The CDR3 sequence is 16 residues long. CDR3: CASSSEGESGLSEAFF. For the CDR3, the DNA is TGTGCCAGCAGTTCTGAAGGGGAATCAGGGCTATCTGAAGCTTTCTTT.

This chain joins TRBV7-2 and TRBJ2-5; a possible D gene is TRBD2 (6 bases). Trimming pared 4 bases from V and 2 bases from J, leaving 17 bases between. CDR1 is SGHTA and CDR2 is FQGNSA in the germline V gene. This CDR3 is 16 amino acids long. The CDR3 region is CASSYSRDWRQETQYF. For the CDR3, the DNA is TGTGCCAGCAGCTATTCCCGGGACTGGCGTCAAGAGACCCAGTACTTC.

The chain combines TRBV29-1 with TRBJ2-5; 8 bases are shared with TRBD1. The V and J ends lost 6 bases and 2 bases, in that order; junction bases with no gene match: 8. The CDR3 is made up of 14 amino acids. The germline gives CDR1 SQVTM, CDR2 ANQGSEA. Here the CDR3 DNA reads TGCAGCGTGGAGGGACAGGTCTTACAAGAGACCCAGTACTTC. Translating it yields CSVEGQVLQETQYF.

The V and J genes are TRBV23-1 and TRBJ2-7, with D possibly TRBD2 on 5 matching bases. TRBV23-1 falls under the ORF class, with uncertain function. The CDR3 extends over 15 amino acids. V was cut by 4 bases and J by 4 bases, with 17 bases left in between. The CDR3 sequence: CASSRGPGLYYEQYF. Here the CDR3 DNA reads TGCGCCAGCAGTCGCGGTCCAGGACTTTATTACGAGCAGTACTTC.

This chain links TRBV19 with TRBJ1-4; 9 nucleotides line up with TRBD1. This CDR3 has 16 residues. The junction had 9 bases not matched to a gene; V was cut back by 3 bases and J by 7 bases. Germline lookup yields CDR1 LNHDA and CDR2 SQIVND (reference sequence). Here the CDR3 reads CASSIGDRDLVEKLFF. The CDR3 DNA is TGTGCCAGTAGTATTGGGGACAGGGATCTGGTTGAAAAACTGTTTTTT.